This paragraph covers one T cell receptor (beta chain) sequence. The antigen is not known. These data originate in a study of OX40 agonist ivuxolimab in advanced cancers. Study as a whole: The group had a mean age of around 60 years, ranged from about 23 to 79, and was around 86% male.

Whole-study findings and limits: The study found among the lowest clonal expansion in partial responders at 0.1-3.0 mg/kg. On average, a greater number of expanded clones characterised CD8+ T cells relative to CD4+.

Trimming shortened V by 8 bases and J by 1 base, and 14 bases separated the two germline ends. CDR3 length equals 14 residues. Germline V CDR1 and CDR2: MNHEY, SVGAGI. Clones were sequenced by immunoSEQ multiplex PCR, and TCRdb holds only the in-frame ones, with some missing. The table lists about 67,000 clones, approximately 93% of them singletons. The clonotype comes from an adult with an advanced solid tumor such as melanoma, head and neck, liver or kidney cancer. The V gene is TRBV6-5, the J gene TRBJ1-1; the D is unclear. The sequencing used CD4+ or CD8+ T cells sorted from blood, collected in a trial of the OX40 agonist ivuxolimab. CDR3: CASLGSRANTEAFF. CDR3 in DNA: TGTGCCAGCTTGGGGAGTAGAGCGAACACTGAAGCTTTCTTT.